This entry is about one TCR beta chain. Its antigen is not known. The germline gene is not matched at one end of the junction; a read error may be the cause. CDR1 is MNHEY, CDR2 SVGEGT, per germline. This CDR3 spans 16 amino acids. This record belongs to a study of blood T cells in healthy people across ages. General observations from the study: Changes in expanded clonotypes were possibly confounded, as the CMV status of donors was unknown. Any conclusive comparison of naive versus antigen-experienced cells was prevented by using unsorted PBMCs. Higher diversity and more naive CD4+ cells were features of long-lived donors, compared to aged donors. Naive T cell percentage showed a strong correlation with TCR beta diversity.

PCR was performed a second time for roughly 7 to 12 cycles using a sample-barcoded 5' primer and a J-beta primer mix. Each CDR3 protein is one row after TCRdb ran MiXCR on the 5' RACE reads. The data contain around 690,000 distinct CDR3 sequences, 45% to 65% of them singletons. Source material: blood. This chain uses TRBV6-2 or TRBV6-3 with TRBJ2-5, with D hard to call. This sequence was found in a man in his sixties in good health. CDR3 DNA sequence: TGTACCAGCAGTTCCTCCCCTACAAGGGCCGGAGAGACCCAGTACTTC. The encoded protein is CTSSSSPTRAGETQYF.